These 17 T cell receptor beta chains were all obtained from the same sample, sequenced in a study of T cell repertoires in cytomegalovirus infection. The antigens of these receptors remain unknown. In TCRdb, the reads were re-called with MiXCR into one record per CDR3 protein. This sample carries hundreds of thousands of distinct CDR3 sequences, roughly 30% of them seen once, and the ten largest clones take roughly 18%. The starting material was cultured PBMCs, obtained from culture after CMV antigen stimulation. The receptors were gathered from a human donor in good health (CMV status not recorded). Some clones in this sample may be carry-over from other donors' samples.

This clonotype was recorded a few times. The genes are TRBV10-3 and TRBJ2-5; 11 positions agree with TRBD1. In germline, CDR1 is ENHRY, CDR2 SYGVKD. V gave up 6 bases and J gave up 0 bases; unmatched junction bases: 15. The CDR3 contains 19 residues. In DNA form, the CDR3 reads TGTGCCATCAGCCGACCCGGACAGGGGGCTTACGAGTACCAAGAGACCCAGTACTTC. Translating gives CAISRPGQGAYEYQETQYF.

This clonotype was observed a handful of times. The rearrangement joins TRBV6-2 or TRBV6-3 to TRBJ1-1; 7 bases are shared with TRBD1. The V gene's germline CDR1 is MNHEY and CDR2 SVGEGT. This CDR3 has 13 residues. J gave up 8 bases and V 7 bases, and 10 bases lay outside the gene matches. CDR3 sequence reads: CASMRGRRPEAFF. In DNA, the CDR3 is TGTGCCAGCATGAGGGGGCGACGGCCCGAAGCTTTCTTT.

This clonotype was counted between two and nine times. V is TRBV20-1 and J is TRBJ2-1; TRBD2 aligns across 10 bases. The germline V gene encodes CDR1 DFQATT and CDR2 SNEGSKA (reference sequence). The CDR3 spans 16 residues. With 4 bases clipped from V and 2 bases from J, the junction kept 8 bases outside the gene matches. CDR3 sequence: CSAINSGRPPYNEQFF. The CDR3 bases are TGCAGTGCTATTAATAGCGGGAGGCCCCCCTACAATGAGCAGTTCTTC.

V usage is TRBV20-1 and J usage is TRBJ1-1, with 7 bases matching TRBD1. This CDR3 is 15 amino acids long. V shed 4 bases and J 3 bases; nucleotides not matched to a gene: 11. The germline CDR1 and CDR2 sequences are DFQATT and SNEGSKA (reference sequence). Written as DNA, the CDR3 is TGCAGTGCTACCCGGGACAGCGATAGAGACACTGAAGCTTTCTTT. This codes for CSATRDSDRDTEAFF.

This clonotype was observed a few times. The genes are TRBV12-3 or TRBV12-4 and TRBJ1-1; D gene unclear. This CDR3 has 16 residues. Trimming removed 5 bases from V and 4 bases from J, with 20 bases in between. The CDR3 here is CASSVTSPHGGTEAFF. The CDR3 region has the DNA TGTGCCAGCAGTGTTACCTCCCCCCACGGTGGCACTGAAGCTTTCTTT.

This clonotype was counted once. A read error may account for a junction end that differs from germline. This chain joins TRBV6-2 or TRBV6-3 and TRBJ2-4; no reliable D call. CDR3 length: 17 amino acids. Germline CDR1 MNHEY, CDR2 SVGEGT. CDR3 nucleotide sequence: TGTGCCTGCAGTTACTCGAGGCAGCCTTTAGCCAAAAACATTCAGTACTTC. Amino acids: CACSYSRQPLAKNIQYF.

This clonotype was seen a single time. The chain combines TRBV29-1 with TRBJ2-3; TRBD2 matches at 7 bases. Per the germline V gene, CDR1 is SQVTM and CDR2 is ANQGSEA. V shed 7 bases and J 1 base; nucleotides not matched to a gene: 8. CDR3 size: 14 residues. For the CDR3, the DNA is TGCAGCGAGCTAAGCGGGGACCGCACAGATACGCAGTATTTT. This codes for CSELSGDRTDTQYF.

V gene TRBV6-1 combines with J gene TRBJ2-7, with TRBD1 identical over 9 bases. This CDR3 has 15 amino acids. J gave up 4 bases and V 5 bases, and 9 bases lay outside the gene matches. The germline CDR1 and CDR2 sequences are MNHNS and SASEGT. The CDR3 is CASSPTGTGFYEQYF. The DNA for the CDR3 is TGTGCCAGCAGTCCAACCGGGACAGGGTTTTACGAGCAGTACTTC.

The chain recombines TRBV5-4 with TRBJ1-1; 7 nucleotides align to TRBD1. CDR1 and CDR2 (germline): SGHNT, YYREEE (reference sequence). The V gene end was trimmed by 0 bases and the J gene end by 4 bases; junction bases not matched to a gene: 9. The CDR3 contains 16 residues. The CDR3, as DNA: TGTGCCAGCAGCTTGGACCCCGGCGCAGGGGGCACTGAAGCTTTCTTT. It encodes CASSLDPGAGGTEAFF.

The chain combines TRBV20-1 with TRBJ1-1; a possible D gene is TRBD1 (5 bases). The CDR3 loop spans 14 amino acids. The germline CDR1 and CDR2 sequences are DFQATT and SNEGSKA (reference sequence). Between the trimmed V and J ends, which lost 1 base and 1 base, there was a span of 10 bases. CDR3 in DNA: TGCAGTGCTAGAGTATTGAGGGGGAACACTGAAGCTTTCTTT. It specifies CSARVLRGNTEAFF.

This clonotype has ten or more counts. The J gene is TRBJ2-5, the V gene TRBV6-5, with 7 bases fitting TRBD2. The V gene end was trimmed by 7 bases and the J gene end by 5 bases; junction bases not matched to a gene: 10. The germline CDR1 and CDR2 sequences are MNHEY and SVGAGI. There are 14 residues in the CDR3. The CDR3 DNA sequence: TGTGCCAGCAAAATAATCTGGCGGGGGGAGACCCAGTACTTC. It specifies CASKIIWRGETQYF.

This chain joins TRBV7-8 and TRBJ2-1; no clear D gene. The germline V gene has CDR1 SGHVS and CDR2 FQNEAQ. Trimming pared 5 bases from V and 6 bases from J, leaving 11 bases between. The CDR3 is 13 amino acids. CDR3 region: CASSLYLFNEQFF. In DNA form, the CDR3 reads TGTGCCAGCAGCCTTTATTTGTTCAATGAGCAGTTCTTC. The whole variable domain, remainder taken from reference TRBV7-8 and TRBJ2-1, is GAGVSQSPRYKVAKRGQDVALRCDPISGHVSLFWYQQALGQGPEFLTYFQNEAQLDKSGLPSDRFFAERPEGSVSTLKIQRTQQEDSAVYLCASSLYLFNEQFFGPGTRLTVL.

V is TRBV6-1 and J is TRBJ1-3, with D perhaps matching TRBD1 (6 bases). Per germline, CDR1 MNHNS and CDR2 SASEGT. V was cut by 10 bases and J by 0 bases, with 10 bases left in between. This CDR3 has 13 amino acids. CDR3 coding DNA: TGTGCCACCGGGGACAACTCTGGAAACACCATATATTTT. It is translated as CATGDNSGNTIYF.

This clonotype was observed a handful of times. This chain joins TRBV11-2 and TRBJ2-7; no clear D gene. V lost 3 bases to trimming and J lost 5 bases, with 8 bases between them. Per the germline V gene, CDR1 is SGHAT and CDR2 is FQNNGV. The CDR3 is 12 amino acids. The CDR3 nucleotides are TGTGCCAGCAGCTTCGGGTATAACGAGCAGTACTTC. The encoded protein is CASSFGYNEQYF.

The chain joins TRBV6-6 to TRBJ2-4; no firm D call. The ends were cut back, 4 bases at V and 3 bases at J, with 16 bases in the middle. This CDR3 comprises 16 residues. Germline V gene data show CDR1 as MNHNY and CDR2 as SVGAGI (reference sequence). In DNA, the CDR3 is TGTGCCAGCAGTTCGACATCTCGCATTGGCAAAAACATTCAGTACTTC. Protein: CASSSTSRIGKNIQYF.

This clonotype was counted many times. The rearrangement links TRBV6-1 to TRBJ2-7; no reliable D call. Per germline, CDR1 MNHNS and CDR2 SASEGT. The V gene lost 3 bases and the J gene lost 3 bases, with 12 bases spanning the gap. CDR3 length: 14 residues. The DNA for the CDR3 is TGTGCCAGCAGTGATCGGCAGCTAGACTACGAGCAGTACTTC. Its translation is CASSDRQLDYEQYF.

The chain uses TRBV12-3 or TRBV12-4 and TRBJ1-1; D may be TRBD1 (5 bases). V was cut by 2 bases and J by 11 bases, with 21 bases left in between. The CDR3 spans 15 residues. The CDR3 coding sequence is TGTGCCAGCAGTTTATTAGGGTCGGGGCCTCGGACGGCTTTCTTT. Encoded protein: CASSLLGSGPRTAFF.